The clone carrying this TCR beta chain appeared once. This CDR3 comprises 15 residues. The germline CDR1 and CDR2 sequences are SGHVS and FNYEAQ. Trimming removed 8 bases from V and 9 bases from J, with 23 bases in between. This sample is part of a study of T cell responses to AZD1222 COVID-19 vaccine. Repertoires were generated with immunoSEQ multiplex PCR, while TCRdb's copy carries only in-frame clones and drops some. The sample consists of 100,000 to 150,000 clones, about 92% of them appearing once. Sequences were derived from peripheral blood, sampled on day 0 of MenACWY control vaccination. The V gene is TRBV7-6, the J gene TRBJ2-1; D may be TRBD1 (6 bases). This TCR came from an adult in good health. Here the CDR3 reads CASSVPGTRSSEQFF. The CDR3 nucleotides read TGTGCCAGCTCCGTTCCCGGGACACGATCCTCTGAGCAGTTCTTC.